This T cell receptor beta chain was obtained from a study of blood T cells in healthy people across ages. Study-wide results and caveats: Compared with aged donors, long-lived donors showed fewer expanded clones, suggesting selection.

Per the germline V gene, CDR1 is SEHNR and CDR2 is FQNEAQ (reference sequence). The CDR3 length is 16 residues. The second PCR ran 7 to 11 cycles with a sample-barcoded 5' primer and J-beta primers. TCRdb re-called the 5' RACE reads through MiXCR, storing one row per CDR3 protein. This sample has hundreds of thousands of distinct CDR3 sequences; approximately 25% occur once, and the top ten carry 9.4%. The sample holds a few counts of this clonotype. The antigen remains unidentified. One junction end does not reproduce the germline sequence, and a read error may be involved. Separately, the same data were catalogued under a study of T cells of mothers and their children. As that study records: Three healthy Caucasian mothers and their six children donated. It was found that thymic selection shapes TCR recombination output similarly in related and unrelated pairs. Related mother and child pairs showed slightly greater overlap (not significant) than unrelated pairs did.

Specimen: blood. This TCR came from a boy under 18 in good health. The chain has TRBV7-9 and TRBJ2-1; 7 nucleotides agree with TRBD2. Here the CDR3 DNA reads TGTGCCCGCAGCTTGGTTAGCGGGTCCTCCTACAATGAGCAGTTCTTC. As protein: CARSLVSGSSYNEQFF.